The text below deals with one TCR beta chain. This specimen belongs to a study of T cell changes during pregnancy in multiple sclerosis. Only in-frame clones appear in the TCRdb table, and some are missing; sequencing was by immunoSEQ multiplex PCR. The sample lists some 93,000 clones, 91% seen once, with about 1.6% in the top ten. The clonotype comes from a female donor in good health, enrolled as a control in a pregnancy study. The sample was peripheral blood, taken after pregnancy.

The CDR3 DNA sequence: TGTGCCAGCGAGACAAATGAGCAGTTCTTC. This translates into CASETNEQFF. The chain recombines TRBV7-9 with TRBJ2-1; D gene uncertain. V lost 8 bases to trimming and J lost 7 bases, with 6 bases between them. CDR3 length: 10 amino acids. Per germline, CDR1 SEHNR and CDR2 FQNEAQ (reference sequence). Complete variable domain (other parts from reference TRBV7-9 and TRBJ2-1): DTGVSQNPRHKITKRGQNVTFRCDPISEHNRLYWYRQTLGQGPEFLTYFQNEAQLEKSRLLSDRFSAERPKGSFSTLEIQRTEQGDSAMYLCASETNEQFFGPGTRLTVL.